This T cell receptor (beta chain) was documented in a study of OX40 agonist ivuxolimab in advanced cancers. Study background: In this cohort, patients received ivuxolimab, an agonistic anti-OX40 (CD134) antibody. The study's findings and limits: Antigen targets of the expanded peripheral T cells went undetermined.

Details on this clone: As yet, its antigen is unknown.

CDR3 length: 15 amino acids. Germline CDR1 MNHEY, CDR2 SMNVEV (reference sequence). The V gene end was trimmed by 5 bases and the J gene end by 4 bases; junction bases not matched to a gene: 4. Any history of autoimmune disease or systemic immunosuppression disqualified patients. Samples of blood were obtained at baseline, on cycle 4 day 1, and on cycle 7 day 1. The method was immunoSEQ multiplex PCR; TCRdb's version includes in-frame clones alone and lacks a portion of them. The sample contains tens of thousands of clones, 75% to 90% of which appear only once. The origin of this receptor is an adult with an advanced solid tumor such as melanoma, head and neck, liver or kidney cancer. V gene TRBV27 combines with J gene TRBJ2-3; 12 bases agree with TRBD2. The sequencing used CD4+ or CD8+ T cells sorted from blood, collected in a trial of the OX40 agonist ivuxolimab. The CDR3 DNA follows: TGTGCCAGCAGTCGACTAGCGGGAGTGGCAGATACGCAGTATTTT. Encoded protein: CASSRLAGVADTQYF.